The source of this T cell receptor (beta chain) is a study of blood T cell repertoires in COVID-19 (dated by TCRdb to 2018 to 2021). Context from the whole study: Samples from collaborators originated in the United States, Italy and Spain and spanned both the acute and convalescent phases of COVID-19. The prospective study material was composed of cDNA or gDNA derived from T cells, B-cell-depleted T cells, or PBMCs. Subjects who had been exposed to COVID-19, were actively infected with it, or had recovered from it provided the deeply sampled blood TCRbeta repertoires that made up the dataset. The repertoires were made available in a free public database intended to serve as a resource for research on the immune response to SARS-CoV-2. Samples came from the ongoing ImmuneRACE study (first 160 participants) plus 1,254 subjects from 6 global collaborators. The sample metadata nearly always contained a de-identified subject ID, COVID-19 status, age in years and sex. HLA class I and class II types, where available, came from metadata supplied by the sample provider rather than from assay-based typing. Broad study findings and their caveats: The quantity of clinical and demographic metadata differed by source and by participant and was supplied without curation.

TCRbeta CDR3 regions were amplified from genomic DNA by means of the immunoSEQ Assay, a bias-controlled multiplex PCR. On the study's bioinformatics: The number of nucleated cells in each sample was estimated by amplification of reference gene primers within the assay. To quantify the absolute abundance of each unique TCRbeta CDR3 rearrangement, sequence reads were collapsed and filtered. For each sample, productive Simpson clonality was calculated by taking the square root of Simpson's diversity index across productive rearrangements. Entries here come from immuneACCESS through TCRdb and include only in-frame sequences with V and J called. Some clones fail to appear in such tables; in the studies checked, an unresolved V gene covers under half of the shortfall, and the cause of the remainder is unknown. That table is the source of V, J and clone size, and D and trimming were worked out from the DNA. In this sample the table shows 190,000 or so clones, 85% to 90% of which occur a single time. The ten largest make up about 0.95% of the sample.

Another Seattle source contributed samples from volunteer blood donors who had recovered from COVID-19. Whole blood was collected in K2EDTA tubes by collaborating institutions according to the institutions' own protocols. For TCRbeta analysis, collaborators shipped samples as frozen whole blood, isolated PBMCs, or DNA extracted from either of those sample types. CDR1 and CDR2, per the germline V gene, are SGHTA and FQGNSA. The CDR3 sequence holds 14 residues, the cysteine and phenylalanine included. Only CDR3 DNA is held: 42 bases, read in frame from base 1. Trimming at the junction amounts to 1 base on V and 6 bases on J, and the germline ends lie 10 bases apart. With regard to this clone: The target of this receptor is not known. No base quality values were provided; no much bigger clone lies one nucleotide off.

The chain employs TRBV7-2 and TRBJ1-5; the D gene is perhaps TRBD1, on 6 matching bases. The TCR was taken from a woman in her late teens or twenties who had recovered from COVID-19. Sequencing was performed on peripheral blood. The DNA sequence reads TGTGCCAGCAGCTTAGTCTTGGGGGCTCAGCCCCAGCATTTT. Its translation reads: CASSLVLGAQPQHF.